The sequence of this T cell receptor (beta chain) was determined in a study of OX40 agonist ivuxolimab in advanced cancers. Trimming removed 5 bases at V and 4 bases at J, with 16 bases between. Germline assignment: CDR1 SGHTA and CDR2 FQGNSA. This CDR3 contains 15 residues. Method: immunoSEQ multiplex PCR; TCRdb's copy keeps in-frame clones and lacks some. Among about 61,000 clones listed, 82% were seen once. On cycle 4 day 1 and cycle 7 day 1, as well as at baseline, blood was sampled. The gene calls are TRBV7-2 and TRBJ2-3; D is unclear. Specimen: CD4+ or CD8+ T cells sorted from blood, collected in a trial of the OX40 agonist ivuxolimab. This clonotype was obtained from an adult with an advanced solid tumor such as melanoma, head and neck, liver or kidney cancer. CDR3 nucleotide sequence: TGTGCCAGCAGCCCAAGTAGAATATCGGCAGATACGCAGTATTTT. Amino acid sequence: CASSPSRISADTQYF.